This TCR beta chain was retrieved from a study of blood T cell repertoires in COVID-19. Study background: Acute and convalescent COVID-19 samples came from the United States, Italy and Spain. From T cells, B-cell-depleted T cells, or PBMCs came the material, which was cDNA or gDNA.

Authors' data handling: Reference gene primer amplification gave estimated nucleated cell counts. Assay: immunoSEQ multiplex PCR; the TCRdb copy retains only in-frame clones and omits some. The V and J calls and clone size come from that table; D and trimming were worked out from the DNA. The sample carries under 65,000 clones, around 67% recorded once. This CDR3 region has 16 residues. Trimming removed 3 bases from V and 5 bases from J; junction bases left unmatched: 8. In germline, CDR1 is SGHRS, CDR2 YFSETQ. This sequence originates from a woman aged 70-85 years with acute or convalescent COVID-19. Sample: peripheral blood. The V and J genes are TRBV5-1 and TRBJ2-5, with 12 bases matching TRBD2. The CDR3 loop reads CASSSLAGGQRETQYF. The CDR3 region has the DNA TGCGCCAGCAGCTCCCTAGCGGGGGGGCAGCGGGAGACCCAGTACTTC. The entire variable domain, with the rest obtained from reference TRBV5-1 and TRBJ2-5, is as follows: KAGVTQTPRYLIKTRGQQVTLSCSPISGHRSVSWYQQTPGQGLQFLFEYFSETQRNKGNFPGRFSGRQFSNSRSEMNVSTLELGDSALYLCASSSLAGGQRETQYFGPGTRLLVL.